This T cell receptor (beta chain) appears in the sequencing data of a study of blood T cell repertoires in COVID-19. Assay used: immunoSEQ multiplex PCR; TCRdb lists only in-frame clones, some missing. The profile covers approximately 190,000 clones, with 80% to 85% appearing a single time and roughly 6.1% taken by the ten largest. This clone occurred once. The germline gives CDR1 MDHEN, CDR2 SYDVKM. This CDR3 is built from 17 residues. V dropped 8 bases and J dropped 5 bases, with 27 bases sitting between them. The gene calls are TRBV28 and TRBJ2-5; perhaps TRBD1 as D (7 bases). The TCR originated in a woman in her thirties or forties with acute or convalescent COVID-19. What was sequenced was peripheral blood. In nucleotides, the CDR3 is TGTGCCAGCTCGCAGGGGGGAATCGGAGTATTGGGGGAGACCCAGTACTTC. Protein sequence: CASSQGGIGVLGETQYF. The variable domain in full, completed from reference TRBV28 and TRBJ2-5, reads DVKVTQSSRYLVKRTGEKVFLECVQDMDHENMFWYRQDPGLGLRLIYFSYDVKMKEKGDIPEGYSVSREKKERFSLILESASTNQTSMYLCASSQGGIGVLGETQYFGPGTRLLVL.